One and the same sample provided the 20 T cell receptor beta chains below, sequenced in a study of blood T cells in healthy people across ages. Alongside a J-beta primer mix, a sample-barcoded 5' primer served in a second PCR lasting 7 to 11 cycles. MiXCR, run by TCRdb on the 5' RACE reads, gives a single entry per CDR3 protein. The table includes hundreds of thousands of distinct CDR3 sequences, roughly two fifths detected once. The sample comprised blood. Receptors originate from a man older than 75 in good health.

This clonotype was seen a few times. The CDR3 sequence: CASSLAVEQYF. CDR3 sequence (DNA): TGTGCCAGCAGCTTAGCCGTCGAGCAGTACTTC. V gene TRBV7-2 combines with J gene TRBJ2-7; the D is unclear. The CDR3 has 11 residues. Germline CDR1 is SGHTA and CDR2 is FQGNSA. Trimming cost V 0 bases and J 6 bases, with 3 bases left between them.

This clonotype was recorded a few times. V is TRBV25-1 and J is TRBJ2-3, with D uncertain. V gave up 4 bases and J gave up 1 base, with 6 bases separating them. The CDR3 covers 13 residues. The V gene's germline CDR1 is MGHDK and CDR2 SYGVNS. The CDR3 loop is CASSGYRTDTQYF. The CDR3 bases are TGTGCCAGCAGTGGGTACCGCACAGATACGCAGTATTTT.

On this clonotype itself: One junction end disagrees with the germline gene, perhaps due to a read error. V and J are TRBV13 and TRBJ2-7, with TRBD1 as a possible D gene (6 bases). This CDR3 is 13 amino acids long. The germline CDR1 and CDR2 sequences are PRHDT and FYEKMQ (reference sequence). In nucleotides, the CDR3 is TGTGCCCGCAGCAGGGACATAACCTACGAGCAGTACTTC. It codes for CARSRDITYEQYF.

This clonotype was seen more than once but under ten times. V and J are TRBV20-1 and TRBJ2-3, with D maybe TRBD2 (5 bases). Germline values: CDR1 DFQATT, CDR2 SNEGSKA (reference sequence). The CDR3 is 15 residues long. V shed 5 bases and J shed 2 bases, with 17 bases lying between them. This chain's CDR3 is CSAWSSRGNTDTQYF. The CDR3 DNA reads TGCAGTGCTTGGTCTTCTCGGGGAAACACAGATACGCAGTATTTT.

At least ten counts were recorded for this clonotype. This chain joins TRBV29-1 and TRBJ2-1; D might be TRBD1 (6 bases). Germline V gene lookup returns CDR1 SQVTM and CDR2 ANQGSEA. V lost 6 bases to trimming and J lost 8 bases, with 29 bases between them. CDR3 length: 17 amino acids. In DNA, the CDR3 is TGCAGCGTGACTTCGTGGACCACAAACAGGGTCGCAGATGAGCAGTTCTTC. Amino acids: CSVTSWTTNRVADEQFF.

This clonotype was seen only a few times. The chain carries TRBV7-2 and TRBJ2-2; 7 bases are shared with TRBD1. Unmatched junction bases numbered 8, after V lost 3 bases and J lost 1 base. In germline, CDR1 is SGHTA, CDR2 FQGNSA. The length of the CDR3 is 17 residues. The CDR3 here is CASSLRGDRVNTGELFF. The DNA for the CDR3 is TGTGCCAGCAGCTTGCGAGGTGACAGGGTGAACACCGGGGAGCTGTTTTTT.

This clonotype was found a few times. V is TRBV10-1 and J is TRBJ2-2; TRBD2 matches 11 bases. V lost 4 bases and J lost 1; bases outside the gene matches: 5. Per the germline V gene, CDR1 is WNHNN and CDR2 is SYGVQD (reference sequence). The CDR3 is 17 amino acids. The CDR3 DNA reads TGCGCCAGCAGTGGAGCCGGGACTAGCGGGAACACCGGGGAGCTGTTTTTT. It translates to CASSGAGTSGNTGELFF.

The V and J genes are TRBV12-3 or TRBV12-4 and TRBJ2-6; D call uncertain. With 7 bases removed from V and 0 bases from J, the gap between germline ends came to 7 bases. The CDR3 contains 14 residues. CDR3 sequence: CASNQNSGANVLTF. Written as DNA, the CDR3 is TGTGCCAGCAACCAAAACTCTGGGGCCAACGTCCTGACTTTC.

The chain carries TRBV7-8 and TRBJ2-3, with a tentative D call TRBD1 (5 bases). V gave up 7 bases and J gave up 0 bases, with 14 bases separating them. Germline CDR1 reads SGHVS; CDR2 reads FQNEAQ. The CDR3 has 15 residues. CDR3: CASIRGHPSTDTQYF. DNA of the CDR3: TGTGCCAGCATACGAGGACACCCTAGCACAGATACGCAGTATTTT.

In this sample, this clonotype turned up a few times. The chain combines TRBV7-2 with TRBJ1-2; D might be TRBD1 (5 bases). This CDR3 spans 17 amino acids. Germline CDR1 is SGHTA and CDR2 is FQGNSA. Trimming removed 2 bases at V and 8 bases at J, with 24 bases between. The CDR3 loop is CASSLFGQGALSGGYTF. Here the CDR3 DNA reads TGTGCCAGCAGCTTATTCGGGCAGGGTGCCCTTTCGGGAGGCTACACCTTC.

This clonotype came up a few times. The chain is built from TRBV10-3 and TRBJ2-1, with D possibly TRBD1 on 5 matching bases. CDR3 length: 16 amino acids. CDR1 and CDR2 from the germline V gene are ENHRY and SYGVKD. V was shortened by 3 bases and J by 4 bases, with 16 bases between the two germline ends. The chain's CDR3 is CAISDEGQGTYNEQFF. In DNA form, the CDR3 reads TGTGCCATCAGTGATGAAGGGCAGGGCACTTACAATGAGCAGTTCTTC.

The V gene is TRBV9, the J gene TRBJ2-7; perhaps TRBD2 as D (6 bases). Germline V gene lookup returns CDR1 SGDLS and CDR2 YYNGEE. The CDR3 has 14 residues. V was pared by 4 bases and J by 2 bases, with 13 bases between. Here the CDR3 DNA reads TGTGCCAGCAGCACCACGGGGGATACCTACGAGCAGTACTTC. It is translated as CASSTTGDTYEQYF. Using reference TRBV9 and TRBJ2-7 for the parts outside the CDR3, the full variable domain is DSGVTQTPKHLITATGQRVTLRCSPRSGDLSVYWYQQSLDQGLQFLIQYYNGEERAKGNILERFSAQQFPDLHSELNLSSLELGDSALYFCASSTTGDTYEQYFGPGTRLTVT.

The J gene is TRBJ2-5, the V gene TRBV7-2; TRBD2 aligns across 7 bases. The J segment lost 11 bases and the V segment lost 2 bases, leaving 11 bases of the junction unmatched. From germline, CDR1 is SGHTA and CDR2 FQGNSA. The CDR3 consists of 14 residues. For the CDR3, the DNA is TGTGCCAGCAGCTTACCTGGGGGAGGGACTGAGCAGTACTTC. It codes for CASSLPGGGTEQYF.

This clonotype was detected only a few times. The chain links TRBV7-8 to TRBJ1-4; 7 bases align to TRBD1. Trimming at V came to 2 bases and at J to 6 bases, leaving 6 bases not matched to a gene. Germline CDR1 reads SGHVS; CDR2 reads FQNEAQ. The CDR3 has 15 residues. CDR3 residues: CASSLPGQQYEKLFF. CDR3 nucleotide sequence: TGTGCCAGCAGCTTACCGGGACAGCAATATGAAAAACTGTTTTTT.

CDR3 DNA sequence: TGTGCCAGCAGCTTACGGGCCCTCGACACTGAAGCTTTCTTT. It specifies CASSLRALDTEAFF. The chain joins TRBV7-3 to TRBJ1-1; D remains ambiguous. The CDR3 spans 14 residues. V lost 2 bases and J 3 bases, leaving 10 bases between the germline ends. Germline V gene lookup returns CDR1 SGHTA and CDR2 FQGTGA.

The rearrangement links TRBV12-3 or TRBV12-4 to TRBJ1-6, with D uncertain. Trimming cost V 2 bases and J 7 bases, with 9 bases left between them. This CDR3 contains 14 residues. The CDR3 region is CASSLRQLNSPLHF. The CDR3 DNA reads as TGTGCCAGCAGTTTACGACAACTAAATTCACCCCTCCACTTT.

This chain uses TRBV6-1 with TRBJ2-5; no clear D gene. The J call may be incorrect, as the DNA end agrees better with TRBJ2-7. The CDR3 is 12 amino acids. CDR1 is MNHNS and CDR2 is SASEGT in the germline V gene. CDR3 coding DNA: TGTGCCAGCAAGGTAGAATTATACGAGCAGTACTTC. It translates to CASKVELYEQYF.

The chain employs TRBV28 and TRBJ2-6; D unclear. V lost 4 bases, J lost 0 bases, and 7 bases lay in between. The CDR3 loop spans 15 amino acids. Germline CDR1 MDHEN, CDR2 SYDVKM. The CDR3, as DNA: TGTGCCAGCAGTTCCCGCTACTCTGGGGCCAACGTCCTGACTTTC. As protein: CASSSRYSGANVLTF.

This clonotype was seen just once. The chain recombines TRBV3-1 with TRBJ1-5, with D perhaps TRBD1 (5 bases). V lost 3 bases and J 5 bases, leaving 8 bases between the germline ends. This CDR3 has 13 residues. Germline V lookup: CDR1 LGHDT, CDR2 YNNKEL (reference sequence). CDR3 nucleotide sequence: TGTGCCAGCAGCCACGGAGGGGATCAGCCCCAGCATTTT. Its protein product is CASSHGGDQPQHF.

V usage is TRBV12-3 or TRBV12-4 and J usage is TRBJ2-1; no reliable D call. Trimming pared 2 bases from V and 10 bases from J, leaving 15 bases between. The CDR3 runs 14 residues. CDR3 DNA: TGTGCCAGCAGTTTAAGGGCCAGACTCTACGAGCAGTTCTTC. It specifies CASSLRARLYEQFF.